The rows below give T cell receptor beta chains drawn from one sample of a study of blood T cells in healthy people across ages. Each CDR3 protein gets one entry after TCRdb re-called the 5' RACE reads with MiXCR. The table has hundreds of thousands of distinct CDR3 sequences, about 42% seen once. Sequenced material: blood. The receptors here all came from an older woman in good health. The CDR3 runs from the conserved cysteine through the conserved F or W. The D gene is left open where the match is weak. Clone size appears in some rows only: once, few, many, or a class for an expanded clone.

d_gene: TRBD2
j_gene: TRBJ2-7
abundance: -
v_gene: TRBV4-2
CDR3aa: CASSQGAGGLYNEQYF
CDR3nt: TGTGCCAGCAGCCAAGGGGCGGGAGGCCTTTACAATGAGCAGTACTTC

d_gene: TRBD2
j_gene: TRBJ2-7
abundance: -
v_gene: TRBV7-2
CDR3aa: CASSSVAGWDNEQYF
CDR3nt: TGTGCCAGCAGCTCCGTAGCGGGGTGGGACAATGAGCAGTACTTC

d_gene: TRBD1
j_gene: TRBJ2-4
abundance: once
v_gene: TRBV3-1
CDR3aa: CASRPSDRGGNIQYF
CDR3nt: TGTGCCAGCAGACCATCGGACAGGGGAGGAAACATTCAGTACTTC

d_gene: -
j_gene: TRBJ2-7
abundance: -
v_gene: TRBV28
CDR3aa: CASSRRGSYEQYF
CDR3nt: TGTGCCAGCAGCCGTCGGGGTTCCTACGAGCAGTACTTC

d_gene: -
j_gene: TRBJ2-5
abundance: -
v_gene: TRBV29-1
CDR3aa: CSVSDGDEQYF
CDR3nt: TGCAGCGTCTCGGATGGGGATGAGCAGTACTTC

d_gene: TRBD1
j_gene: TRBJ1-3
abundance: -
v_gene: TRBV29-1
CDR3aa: CSVGWTGTGNTIYF
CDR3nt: TGCAGCGTCGGATGGACAGGGACTGGAAACACCATATATTTT

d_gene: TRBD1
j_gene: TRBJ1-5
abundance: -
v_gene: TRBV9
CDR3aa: CASSVDTGVGQPQHF
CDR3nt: TGTGCCAGCAGCGTAGACACAGGGGTAGGTCAGCCCCAGCATTTT

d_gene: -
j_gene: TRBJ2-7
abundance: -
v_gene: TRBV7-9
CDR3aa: CASSLVGLATYEQYF
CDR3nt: TGTGCCAGCAGCTTAGTAGGGCTAGCGACCTACGAGCAGTACTTC

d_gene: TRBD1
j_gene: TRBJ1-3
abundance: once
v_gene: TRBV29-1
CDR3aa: CSVEATGVSGNTIYF
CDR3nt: TGCAGCGTTGAAGCCACAGGGGTCTCTGGAAACACCATATATTTT

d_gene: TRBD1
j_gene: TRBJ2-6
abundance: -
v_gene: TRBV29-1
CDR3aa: CSVLGQGAGANVLTF
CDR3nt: TGCAGCGTTCTGGGACAGGGGGCGGGGGCCAACGTCCTGACTTTC

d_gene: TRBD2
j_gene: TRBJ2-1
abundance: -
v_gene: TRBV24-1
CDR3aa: CATSDQGLGRDDEQFF
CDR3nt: TGTGCCACCAGTGACCAGGGACTAGGGCGGGATGATGAGCAGTTCTTC

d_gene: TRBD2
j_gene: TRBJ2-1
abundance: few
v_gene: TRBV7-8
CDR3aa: CASSRRFTSGGSHNEQFF
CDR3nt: TGTGCCAGCAGTCGCCGGTTTACTAGCGGGGGTTCCCACAATGAGCAGTTCTTC

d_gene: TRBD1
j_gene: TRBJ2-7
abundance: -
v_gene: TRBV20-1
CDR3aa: CSAGGQDSYEQYF
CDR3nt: TGCAGTGCTGGAGGACAGGACTCCTACGAGCAGTACTTC

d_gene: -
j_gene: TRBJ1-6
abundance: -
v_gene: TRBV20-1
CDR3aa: CSARVIGDSPLHF
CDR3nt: TGCAGTGCTAGAGTGATCGGGGATTCACCCCTCCACTTT

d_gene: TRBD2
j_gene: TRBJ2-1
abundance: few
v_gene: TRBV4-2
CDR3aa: CASSQPGTSGYNEQFF
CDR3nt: TGTGCCAGCAGCCAGCCCGGGACTAGCGGGTACAATGAGCAGTTCTTC

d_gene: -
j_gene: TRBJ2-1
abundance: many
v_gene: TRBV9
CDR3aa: CASSQTALSYNEQFF
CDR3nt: TGTGCCAGCAGCCAGACGGCTCTCTCCTACAATGAGCAGTTCTTC

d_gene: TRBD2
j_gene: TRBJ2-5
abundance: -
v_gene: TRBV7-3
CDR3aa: CASSSATSGFQETQYF
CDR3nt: TGTGCCAGCAGCTCAGCCACTAGCGGGTTTCAAGAGACCCAGTACTTC

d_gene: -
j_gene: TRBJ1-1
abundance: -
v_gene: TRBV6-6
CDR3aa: CASRGRYTEAFF
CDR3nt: TGTGCCAGCAGGGGACGGTACACTGAAGCTTTCTTT

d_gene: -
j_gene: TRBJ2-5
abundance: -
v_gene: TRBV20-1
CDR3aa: CSATSETQYF
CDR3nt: TGCAGTGCCACCTCAGAGACCCAGTACTTC

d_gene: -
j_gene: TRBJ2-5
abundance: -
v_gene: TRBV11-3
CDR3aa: CASSPTDGYQETQYF
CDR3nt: TGTGCCAGCAGCCCGACTGACGGCTATCAAGAGACCCAGTACTTC

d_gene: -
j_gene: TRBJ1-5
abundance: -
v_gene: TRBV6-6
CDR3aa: CASSHSSRRQYNQPQHF
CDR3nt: TGTGCCAGCAGTCACTCCTCAAGACGACAGTACAATCAGCCCCAGCATTTT

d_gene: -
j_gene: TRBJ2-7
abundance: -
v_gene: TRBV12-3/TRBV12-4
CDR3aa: CASRSGPYEQYF
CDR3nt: TGTGCCAGCAGATCGGGTCCCTACGAGCAGTACTTC

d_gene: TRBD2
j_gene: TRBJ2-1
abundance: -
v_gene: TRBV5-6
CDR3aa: CASSARLAGGWNEQFF
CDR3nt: TGTGCCAGCAGCGCGAGACTAGCGGGGGGTTGGAATGAGCAGTTCTTC

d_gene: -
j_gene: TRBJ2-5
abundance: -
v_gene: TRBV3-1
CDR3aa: CASSHDVGGLRGQETQYF
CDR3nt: TGTGCCAGCAGCCACGACGTTGGAGGCTTAAGGGGCCAAGAGACCCAGTACTTC

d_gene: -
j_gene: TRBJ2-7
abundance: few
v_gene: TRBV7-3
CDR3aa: CASSPLGSSYEQYF
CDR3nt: TGTGCCAGCAGCCCCCTTGGGTCCTCCTACGAGCAGTACTTC

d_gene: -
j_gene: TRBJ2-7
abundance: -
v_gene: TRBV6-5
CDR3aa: CASSREGLWSSYEQYF
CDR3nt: TGTGCCAGCAGCCGTGAGGGACTCTGGAGCTCCTACGAGCAGTACTTC

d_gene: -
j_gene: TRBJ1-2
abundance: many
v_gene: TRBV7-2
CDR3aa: CASSSPDRNYGYTF
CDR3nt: TGTGCCAGCAGCAGCCCCGACAGAAACTATGGCTACACCTTC

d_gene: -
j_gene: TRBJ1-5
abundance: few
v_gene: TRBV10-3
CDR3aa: CAISQSQDRQPQHF
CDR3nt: TGTGCCATCAGTCAAAGTCAGGATCGTCAGCCCCAGCATTTT

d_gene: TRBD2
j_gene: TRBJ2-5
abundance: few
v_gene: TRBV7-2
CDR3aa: CASSAQLAGEETQYF
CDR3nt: TGTGCCAGCAGCGCCCAACTAGCGGGAGAAGAGACCCAGTACTTC

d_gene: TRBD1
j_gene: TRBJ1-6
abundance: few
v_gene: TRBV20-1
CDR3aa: CSGITGGANSPLHF
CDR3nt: TGCAGTGGCATAACAGGGGGTGCTAATTCACCCCTCCACTTT

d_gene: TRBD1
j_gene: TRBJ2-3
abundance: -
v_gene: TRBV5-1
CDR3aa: CASSPRGTGETDTQYF
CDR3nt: TGCGCCAGCAGCCCCCGCGGGACAGGGGAAACGGATACGCAGTATTTT

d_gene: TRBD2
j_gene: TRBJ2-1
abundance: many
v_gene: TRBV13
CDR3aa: CASSLPNGLAVPNEQFF
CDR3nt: TGTGCCAGCAGCCTCCCCAACGGACTAGCGGTACCCAATGAGCAGTTCTTC

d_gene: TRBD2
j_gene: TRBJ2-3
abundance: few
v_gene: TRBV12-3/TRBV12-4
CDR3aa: CASSFGTRKTSTDTQYF
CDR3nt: TGTGCCAGCAGTTTCGGGACTAGAAAGACTAGCACAGATACGCAGTATTTT

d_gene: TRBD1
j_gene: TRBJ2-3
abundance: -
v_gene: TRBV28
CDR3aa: CASSLYQGATDTQYF
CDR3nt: TGTGCCAGCAGTTTATACCAGGGGGCAACAGATACGCAGTATTTT

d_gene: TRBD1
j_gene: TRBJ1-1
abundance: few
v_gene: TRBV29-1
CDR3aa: CSVGQGAFTEAFF
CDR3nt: TGCAGCGTGGGACAGGGGGCTTTTACTGAAGCTTTCTTT

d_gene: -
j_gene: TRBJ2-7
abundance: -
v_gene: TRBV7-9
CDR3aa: CANSDDPYEQYF
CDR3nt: TGTGCCAACAGCGACGACCCCTACGAGCAGTACTTC